This TCR beta chain is drawn from a study of radiotherapy plus CTLA-4 blockade in lung cancer. Assay: immunoSEQ multiplex PCR; the TCRdb copy retains only in-frame clones and omits some. Of approximately 83,000 clones in the sample, 78% were seen once. In chemo-refractory metastatic non-small-cell lung cancer, patients got ipilimumab CTLA-4 blockade together with focal radiation. The CDR3 extends over 11 amino acids. V dropped 3 bases and J dropped 10 bases, with 9 bases sitting between them. CDR1 MDHEN and CDR2 SYDVKM come from the germline V gene. This chain joins TRBV28 and TRBJ1-1, with D perhaps matching TRBD1 (5 bases). The specimen comprised peripheral blood, sampled from a patient treated with radiotherapy plus ipilimumab. This sequence originates from a human donor with non-small cell lung cancer who had a partial response to radiotherapy plus ipilimumab. Some clones in this sample may be carry-over from other donors' samples. The CDR3 reads CASSFNRRAFF. In DNA form, the CDR3 reads TGTGCCAGCAGTTTTAACAGGAGAGCTTTCTTT.